The T cell receptor beta chain described here comes from a study of a mutant IDH1 vaccine in newly diagnosed glioma (dated by TCRdb to about 2021). About the study as a whole: Of the 30 to 35 patients who were treated, approximately 60% were male and roughly 38% were female, and the mean age was around 40 years. Before enrollment, patients had received standard therapy of radiotherapy alone, temozolomide alone, or radiochemotherapy with temozolomide; most received the combination. Peripheral blood was collected at six visits: V03 (baseline), V05, V07, V10, V12 and V13. For exploratory analyses, 25 to 30 treated patients had longitudinal TCRB deep sequencing done wherever samples were available.

The time point tag for this specimen amounts to: baseline, week 1 (first vaccination visit). The treatment or condition label corresponds to: pre-vaccination baseline after standard-of-care therapy. Newly diagnosed WHO grade 3 or 4 IDH1-mutant astrocytomas showing loss of nuclear ATRX were present in the donors. The samples were drawn from NOA16, a multicentre, single-arm, open-label phase I trial in Germany that tested a mutant IDH1 peptide vaccine in humans for the first time. Visit V03 blood draws served as the baseline sample for immunogenicity testing. Genomic DNA for TCRB sequencing was extracted from EDTA blood using the DNeasy Blood and Tissue Kit. The CDR3 covers 14 residues, taking in both the cysteine and the phenylalanine. The kept DNA is CDR3 alone, 42 bases in frame from the first base. The germline V gene yields SGDLS for CDR1 and YYNGEE for CDR2. Here V drops 4 bases and J drops 3 bases, and the junction holds 5 bases not matched to any gene.

Library prep was done by the immunoSEQ multiplex PCR assay. Rearranged TCR beta chain sequences were amplified with the hsTCRB Kit following the manufacturer's protocol. TCRB libraries were sequenced on an Illumina MiSeq. Concerning the study's data processing: Demultiplexing, trimming and gene mapping were performed with the kit vendor's proprietary platform. TCRdb retrieved this table from immuneACCESS and kept in-frame rearrangements only. Not all clones are present; in checked studies, unresolved V genes account for under half, and no reason is known for the remainder. V, J and clone size derive from that table, while D and trimming were established from the DNA sequence. The sample profile shows about 32,000 clones; over 70% of them were found once. The top ten hold approximately 19% of the sample. Overall results and qualifications from the work: The authors stated that sample limitations prevented analyses of patient blood samples from being reproduced. Selection of PBMC samples for TCRB deep sequencing was based on availability. Immune responses induced by the vaccine were seen in 93.3% of patients across multiple MHC alleles. No apparent relationship was observed between pseudoprogression and alterations in the top peripheral T cell clonotypes detected by TCRB sequencing.

As concerns this clone: What this receptor recognizes is not known. Base qualities are not provided; no much larger clone lies one nucleotide away.

The sequence is built from TRBV9 and TRBJ2-7, with 9 bases matching TRBD1. Source: PBMCs, taken from a glioma patient treated with radiotherapy, temozolomide or both. The TCR originated in a young man with glioma. The nucleotides read TGTGCCAGCAGCCGGGACAGGGCCATCTACGAGCAGTACTTC. Its protein is CASSRDRAIYEQYF.